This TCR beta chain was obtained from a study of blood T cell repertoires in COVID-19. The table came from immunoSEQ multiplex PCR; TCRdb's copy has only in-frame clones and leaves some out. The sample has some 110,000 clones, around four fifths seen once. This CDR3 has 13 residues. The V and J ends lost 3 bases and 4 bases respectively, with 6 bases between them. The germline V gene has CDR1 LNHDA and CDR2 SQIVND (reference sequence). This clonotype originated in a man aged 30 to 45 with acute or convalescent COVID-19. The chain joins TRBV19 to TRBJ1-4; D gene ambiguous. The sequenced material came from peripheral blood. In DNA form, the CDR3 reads TGTGCCAGTAGTATCGGTTTTAATGAAAAACTGTTTTTT. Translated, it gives CASSIGFNEKLFF.